One and the same sample provided the 17 T cell receptor beta chains below, sequenced in a study of blood T cells in healthy people across ages. A second PCR, run for roughly 7 to 12 cycles, used a sample-barcoded 5' primer plus a J-beta primer mix. TCRdb recomputed calls from the 5' RACE reads with MiXCR, one row per CDR3 protein. The sample contains approximately 960,000 distinct CDR3 sequences, 29% of which appear only once. This sample also appeared in a second study, on T cells of mothers and their children.

What was sequenced was blood. The receptors were gathered from a woman aged 40 to 55 in good health.

This clonotype was seen a handful of times. This CDR3 reads CATRSSQTNTEAFF. For the CDR3, the DNA is TGTGCCACCAGGAGCAGCCAGACGAACACTGAAGCTTTCTTT. The rearrangement links TRBV24-1 to TRBJ1-1, with D hard to call. Germline V gene sequence: CDR1 KGHDR, CDR2 SFDVKD. The CDR3 sequence is 14 residues long. V lost 7 bases to trimming and J lost 1 base, with 12 bases between them.

This rearrangement joins TRBV10-3 to TRBJ2-7; 8 nucleotides line up with TRBD2. Germline trimming cut 4 bases from V and 2 bases from J; bases unmatched to any gene: 13. The germline V gene encodes CDR1 ENHRY and CDR2 SYGVKD. The CDR3 contains 17 residues. The CDR3 nucleotides are TGTGCCATCAGTGGTGGGGCTAGCGGGTCCTCCGCCTACGAGCAGTACTTC. It is translated as CAISGGASGSSAYEQYF.

For the CDR3, the DNA is TGTGCCAGCAGCCCGGGACGGACAGATTTTTATGGCTACACCTTC. As protein: CASSPGRTDFYGYTF. V and J are TRBV28 and TRBJ1-2; D is perhaps TRBD1 (6 bases). V was clipped by 6 bases and J by 5 bases, with 19 bases between them. CDR1 and CDR2 from the germline V gene are MDHEN and SYDVKM. The CDR3 has 15 amino acids.

Note on this clonotype: This may be a read error: a much more frequent sequence differs by one nucleotide. The chain joins TRBV7-2 to TRBJ2-5; 9 bases are shared with TRBD1. This CDR3 region has 13 residues. V lost 7 bases and J lost 11; bases outside the gene matches: 11. Germline V gene lookup returns CDR1 SGHTA and CDR2 FQGNSA. The CDR3: CASTNRGPYKQYF. The CDR3 DNA reads as TGTGCCAGCACCAACAGGGGGCCGTACAAGCAGTACTTC.

This clonotype was observed a handful of times. The rearrangement links TRBV6-6 to TRBJ2-5; TRBD2 aligns across 10 bases. The ends lost 10 bases at V and 1 base at J; junction bases unmatched: 6. In germline, CDR1 is MNHNY, CDR2 SVGAGI (reference sequence). The CDR3 is made up of 14 amino acids. The CDR3 nucleotides are TGTGCCACCCTAGCGGGGGATTCCCAAGAGACCCAGTACTTC. This encodes CATLAGDSQETQYF.

The rearrangement links TRBV7-9 to TRBJ2-3, with D hard to call. Between the trimmed V and J ends, which lost 0 bases and 0 bases, there was a span of 13 bases. The CDR3 sequence is 17 residues long. Germline V gene sequence: CDR1 SEHNR, CDR2 FQNEAQ (reference sequence). The CDR3 coding sequence is TGTGCCAGCAGCTTAGCGGTCGACGTGCCTAGCACAGATACGCAGTATTTT. Protein: CASSLAVDVPSTDTQYF.

In its sample, this clonotype was seen a few times. The chain links TRBV18 to TRBJ2-3; D gene ambiguous. V dropped 4 bases and J dropped 1 base, with 15 bases sitting between them. Germline CDR1 and CDR2: KGHSH and LQKENI. The CDR3 runs 16 residues. The CDR3 DNA sequence: TGTGCCAGCTCACAAAACCCCCCCCTACGCACAGATACGCAGTATTTT. Translation gives CASSQNPPLRTDTQYF.

With respect to this clonotype: Being one base from a much bigger clone, this may be a read error. The CDR3 carries no conserved terminal phenylalanine or tryptophan, so it likely arises from a read error. This rearrangement joins TRBV7-2 to TRBJ2-1, with 13 bases fitting TRBD2. Germline V lookup: CDR1 SGHTA, CDR2 FQGNSA. The CDR3 spans 16 residues. V shed 3 bases, J shed 9 bases, and the junction held 8 bases outside the gene matches. The CDR3 here is CASSFSTSGGASEQFL. CDR3 sequence (DNA): TGTGCCAGCAGCTTTTCAACTAGCGGGGGGGCGAGTGAGCAGTTCTTA.

Points on this clonotype: An end of the junction differs from the germline gene, which may be a read error. The chain couples TRBV5-4 to TRBJ2-7; D possibly corresponds to TRBD1 (9 bases). This CDR3 is 15 amino acids long. Per the germline V gene, CDR1 is SGHNT and CDR2 is YYREEE (reference sequence). DNA for the CDR3: TGTGCCAGCAGCCGGGAGGGACAGGGTTCCTACGGGCAGTACTTC. This gives the protein CASSREGQGSYGQYF.

This chain connects TRBV20-1 to TRBJ1-5; 8 bases agree with TRBD1. Germline V CDR1 and CDR2: DFQATT, SNEGSKA (reference sequence). CDR3 length: 16 amino acids. V trimming: 0 bases; J trimming: 6 bases; junction bases outside the gene matches: 10. CDR3 amino acids: CSARDRGQGDRQPQHF. Written as DNA, the CDR3 is TGCAGTGCTAGAGATCGCGGACAGGGTGATCGTCAGCCCCAGCATTTT.

This clonotype has more than one count but fewer than ten. The V gene is TRBV28, the J gene TRBJ1-4; D is unclear. Germline loops: CDR1 MDHEN, CDR2 SYDVKM. The CDR3 has 13 amino acids. V lost 7 bases and J 6 bases, leaving 12 bases between the germline ends. CDR3 DNA: TGTGCCAGCATGCGGGCACGGGATGAAAAACTGTTTTTT. Protein: CASMRARDEKLFF.

In the case of this clonotype: A junction end diverges from the germline sequence, so it may reflect a read error. The J gene is TRBJ2-3, the V gene TRBV29-1; no firm D call. The CDR3 totals 13 residues. CDR1 is SQVTM and CDR2 is ANQGSEA in the germline V gene. DNA of the CDR3: TGCAGCGTAGAAGGGTCATGGGGAGATACGCAGTATTTT. Translating it yields CSVEGSWGDTQYF.

Notes on this clonotype: Possible read error: a much larger clone is one base away. The V call is TRBV7-2, the J call TRBJ2-7; D not certain. V was clipped by 8 bases and J by 0 bases, with 8 bases between them. The germline V gene has CDR1 SGHTA and CDR2 FQGNSA. The length of the CDR3 is 12 residues. The CDR3 reads CTSGHYSYEQYF. CDR3 coding DNA: TGTACCAGCGGGCATTACTCCTACGAGCAGTACTTC.

A word on this clonotype: This sequence may be a read error, since a much larger clone differs from it by one base. This rearrangement joins TRBV5-4 to TRBJ2-7, with D unresolved. Trimming took off 3 bases at V and 0 bases at J, with 4 bases between the two ends. Germline V gene sequence: CDR1 SGHNT, CDR2 YYREEE (reference sequence). There are 12 residues in the CDR3. In nucleotides, the CDR3 is TGTGCCAGCAGCTACCACTCCTACGAGCAGTACTTC. Translating it yields CASSYHSYEQYF. Full variable domain (remainder filled in from reference TRBV5-4 and TRBJ2-7): ETGVTQSPTHLIKTRGQQVTLRCSSQSGHNTVSWYQQALGQGPQFIFQYYREEENGRGNFPPRFSGLQFPNYSSELNVNALELDDSALYLCASSYHSYEQYFGPGTRLTVT.

The V and J genes are TRBV12-3 or TRBV12-4 and TRBJ2-1; TRBD1 is a possible D gene (6 bases). The DNA end is a closer match to TRBJ2-7, so the J assignment may be wrong. This CDR3 has 13 residues. The DNA of the CDR3 is TGTGCCAGCAGCGGACAGATATACAATGAGCAGTACTTC. Protein sequence: CASSGQIYNEQYF.

This clonotype was detected ten times or more. V and J are TRBV6-7 and TRBJ2-7, with a weak D call TRBD1 (6 bases). TRBV6-7 has ORF status, its function being uncertain. The CDR3 sequence is 14 residues long. V lost 8 bases and J 4 bases, leaving 18 bases between the germline ends. Written as DNA, the CDR3 is TGTGCCAGCCCCCACAGGGCCCCACCGTACGAGCAGTACTTC. Amino acids: CASPHRAPPYEQYF.

This clonotype occurred a few times. A single base separates this from a much larger clone, so it may be a read error. This sequence joins TRBV5-8 and TRBJ2-7; no clear D. This CDR3 comprises 15 residues. CDR1 and CDR2 (germline): SGHTS, YDEGEE. CDR3 protein: CASSSRAASSSEQYF. DNA for the CDR3: TGTGCCAGCAGCTCCCGGGCAGCCTCCTCCTCCGAGCAGTACTTC. Complete variable domain (other parts from reference TRBV5-8 and TRBJ2-7): EAGVTQSPTHLIKTRGQQATLRCSPISGHTSVYWYQQALGLGLQFLLWYDEGEERNRGNFPPRFSGRQFPNYSSELNVNALELEDSALYLCASSSRAASSSEQYFGPGTRLTVT.